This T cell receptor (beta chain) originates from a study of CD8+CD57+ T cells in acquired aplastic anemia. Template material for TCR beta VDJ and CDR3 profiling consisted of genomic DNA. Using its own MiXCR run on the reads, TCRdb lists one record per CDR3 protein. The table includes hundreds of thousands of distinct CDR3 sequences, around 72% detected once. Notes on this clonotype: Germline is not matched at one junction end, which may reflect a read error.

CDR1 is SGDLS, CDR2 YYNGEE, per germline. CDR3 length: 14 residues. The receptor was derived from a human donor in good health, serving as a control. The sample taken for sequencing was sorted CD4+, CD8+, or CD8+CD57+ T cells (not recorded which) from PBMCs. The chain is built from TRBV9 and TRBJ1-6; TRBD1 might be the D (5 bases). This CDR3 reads CASSGSRHSGANVF. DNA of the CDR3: TGTGCCAGCAGCGGTTCTCGGCATTCTGGGGCCAACGTCTTT.